Below, one TCR beta chain is given with its context. Which antigen it targets is not known. Base qualities are not recorded, but no much larger clone differs from it by a single base. The CDR3 runs 13 amino acids, cysteine and phenylalanine included. Just the 39-base CDR3 DNA is kept, in frame starting at base 1. V and J are truncated by 5 bases and 1 base respectively, leaving an intervening sequence of 9 bases. In the germline V gene, CDR1 corresponds to SGHVS and CDR2 to FQNEAQ. The sample's time point label is to be understood as: week 47, end of study. A 20-mer mutant IDH1 peptide at 300 micrograms in Montanide made up each vaccine dose, which was injected subcutaneously together with topical imiquimod. Patients were given eight vaccinations, in weeks 1, 3, 5, 7, 11, 15, 19 and 23, which matched visits V03 through V10. The donors had newly diagnosed IDH1-mutant astrocytomas of WHO grade 3 or 4 that showed loss of nuclear ATRX. The samples were drawn from NOA16, a multicentre, single-arm, open-label phase I trial in Germany that tested a mutant IDH1 peptide vaccine in humans for the first time. Genomic DNA for TCRB sequencing was extracted from EDTA blood using the DNeasy Blood and Tissue Kit.

The sample originates from a study of a mutant IDH1 vaccine in newly diagnosed glioma (dated by TCRdb to about 2021). In terms of the full investigation: In the chemotherapy-containing groups, vaccination started alongside temozolomide cycles, whereas in patients who had radiotherapy alone it started 4-6 weeks after radiotherapy. Prior to enrollment, patients had been given standard therapy consisting of radiotherapy alone, temozolomide alone, or radiochemotherapy with temozolomide, with the combination given to most patients. The week-35 safety follow-up took place at visit V12, and the week-47 end of study took place at visit V13. Longitudinal TCRB deep sequencing was done for about two dozen treated patients, wherever samples were available for exploratory analyses. The approximately 32 treated patients were 62.5% male and around 40% female, with a mean age of roughly 42 years. Peripheral blood was collected at six visits: V03 (baseline), V05, V07, V10, V12 and V13.

The library relied on the immunoSEQ multiplex PCR assay. Rearranged TCR beta chain sequences were amplified with the hsTCRB Kit following the manufacturer's protocol. TCRB libraries were sequenced on an Illumina MiSeq. The study's processing was this. The proprietary platform of the kit vendor was used for demultiplexing, trimming and gene mapping. Not all clones reach the TCRdb copy of this immuneACCESS table, which keeps in-frame sequences only. Checked studies attribute under half of the gap to unresolved V genes and leave the rest unexplained. Clonal size and the V and J genes are those of that table, whereas D and trimming came from the DNA. Recorded for this sample are about 59,000 clones; 80% to 85% of them occurred a single time. The leading ten clones occupy about 3.8% of the sample. Study-wide conclusions, independent of this receptor: The authors stated that sample limitations prevented analyses of patient blood samples from being reproduced. Immune responses induced by the vaccine were seen in 90% to 95% of patients across multiple MHC alleles. PBMC samples for TCRB deep sequencing were selected based on availability. Changes in the top peripheral T cell clonotypes picked up by TCRB sequencing did not appear to be linked to pseudoprogression.

The source of this sequence is a man aged 25-45 years with glioma. This sample comprised PBMCs, obtained from a glioma patient whose treatment included an IDH1 peptide vaccine. Recombination linked TRBV7-8 to TRBJ2-7, with TRBD2 as a weak D call on 5 bases. The bases are TGTGCCAGCAGCCCTACTAGTTCCTACGAGCAGTACTTC. This sequence encodes CASSPTSSYEQYF.